This record covers a single TCR beta chain. The antigen remains unidentified. The source of the sample is a study of T-cell memory formation after mild COVID-19. Whole-study context: TCR clusters were mostly donor specific. Regarding the study as a whole: Among CD4+ contracting clones, most were CM and EM, and CD8+ ones EMRA. A second wave of clones peaked on day 37, and their SARS-CoV-2 specificity went unconfirmed.

A single record per CDR3 protein comes from TCRdb applying MiXCR to the 5' RACE reads. The sample carries hundreds of thousands of distinct CDR3 sequences, roughly 18% recorded once. Germline loops: CDR1 LNHNV, CDR2 YYDKDF (reference sequence). The CDR3 is made up of 20 amino acids. V gave up 0 bases and J gave up 1 base; unmatched junction bases: 13. This receptor was obtained from a man between 18 and 35 years old who had mild COVID-19 (a few samples of this study predate the infection). Cell type and time point are not known. Specimen: PBMCs or a T cell subset sorted from them (not recorded which). This sequence joins TRBV15 and TRBJ2-7, with 12 bases lining up with TRBD2. This chain's CDR3 is CATSREDFLAGGEWSYEQYF. For the CDR3, the DNA is TGTGCCACCAGCAGAGAAGATTTTCTAGCGGGGGGGGAATGGTCCTACGAGCAGTACTTC.